These 20 T cell receptor beta chains originate from one sample sequenced in a study of shared clonotypes between healthy human individuals. Generated by immunoSEQ multiplex PCR, the TCRdb table keeps only in-frame clones and is missing some. Of some 2.4 million clones listed, over 85% are singletons. Specimen: naive CD4+ T cells from PBMCs. Subset defined: CD45RA+ positively selected. Receptors were obtained from a man between 18 and 29 years old in good health. Some clones in this sample may be carry-over from other donors' samples.

The V gene is TRBV7-3, the J gene TRBJ2-2, with D tentatively TRBD1 or TRBD2 (6 bases each). The CDR3 covers 13 residues. Trimming removed 8 bases from V and 4 bases from J, with 11 bases in between. Germline lookup yields CDR1 SGHTA and CDR2 FQGTGA. DNA of the CDR3: TGTGCCAGCCAAGGGGGGAGCACCGGGGAGCTGTTTTTT. It specifies CASQGGSTGELFF. Combining the CDR3 with reference TRBV7-3 and TRBJ2-2 gives the whole variable domain GAGVSQTPSNKVTEKGKYVELRCDPISGHTALYWYRQSLGQGPEFLIYFQGTGAADDSGLPNDRFFAVRPEGSVSTLKIQRTERGDSAVYLCASQGGSTGELFFGEGSRLTVL.

The chain carries TRBV5-1 and TRBJ2-5; TRBD2 is a possible D gene (6 bases). V shed 8 bases and J shed 5 bases, with 22 bases lying between them. This CDR3 is 15 amino acids long. The germline CDR1 and CDR2 sequences are SGHRS and YFSETQ. CDR3 DNA: TGCGCCAGTAAGGAGATTTTAGCGGTGGGGGAGACCCAGTACTTC. Translated, it gives CASKEILAVGETQYF.

The chain recombines TRBV7-2 with TRBJ2-7; D gene ambiguous. The V end lost 5 bases, the J end lost 5 bases, and 10 bases lay between the germline ends. The CDR3 has 12 residues. Germline loops: CDR1 SGHTA, CDR2 FQGNSA. CDR3 residues: CASSLPIDEQYF. As DNA, the CDR3 is TGTGCCAGCAGCCTACCCATTGACGAGCAGTACTTC.

The chain couples TRBV5-4 to TRBJ2-3, with D possibly matching TRBD1 (5 bases). Deletions cut 2 bases from V and 8 bases from J, with 15 bases between. The CDR3 is 14 amino acids. CDR1 and CDR2 (germline): SGHNT, YYREEE (reference sequence). Here the CDR3 reads CASSFRQIRSTQYF. DNA of the CDR3: TGTGCCAGCAGCTTCCGACAGATTCGGAGTACGCAGTATTTT.

The chain joins TRBV9 to TRBJ1-3, with D unresolved. The CDR3 loop spans 17 amino acids. The V end lost 0 bases, the J end lost 1 base, and 14 bases lay between the germline ends. Germline-derived CDR1 and CDR2 are SGDLS and YYNGEE. The CDR3 loop is CASSVEGQRSSGNTIYF. DNA of the CDR3: TGTGCCAGCAGCGTAGAAGGGCAGAGAAGTTCTGGAAACACCATATATTTT.

The V gene is TRBV6-4, the J gene TRBJ2-1, with TRBD2 matching over 8 bases. CDR1 and CDR2 (germline): MRHNA, SNTAGT. V trimming: 7 bases; J trimming: 6 bases; junction bases outside the gene matches: 14. The CDR3 covers 16 residues. CDR3 in amino acids: CASKLGGTSNPNEQFF. The DNA for the CDR3 is TGTGCCAGCAAGTTGGGCGGGACTAGTAATCCCAATGAGCAGTTCTTC.

This chain connects TRBV28 to TRBJ1-6, with TRBD1 matching 7 bases. The junction had 8 bases not matched to a gene; V was cut back by 5 bases and J by 10 bases. Germline CDR1 MDHEN, CDR2 SYDVKM. CDR3 length equals 14 residues. For the CDR3, the DNA is TGTGCCAGCAGTGACAGGGTACGGGTCTCACCCCTCCACTTT. Translation gives CASSDRVRVSPLHF.

This chain connects TRBV27 to TRBJ2-4; a possible D gene is TRBD1 (5 bases). The CDR3 length is 15 residues. From germline, CDR1 is MNHEY and CDR2 SMNVEV (reference sequence). Trimming removed 5 bases at V and 0 bases at J, with 11 bases between. Here the CDR3 reads CASSRDRLAKNIQYF. CDR3 in DNA: TGTGCCAGCAGTCGAGACAGACTAGCCAAAAACATTCAGTACTTC.

This sequence joins TRBV18 and TRBJ1-5; 7 nucleotides line up with TRBD1. The germline V gene encodes CDR1 KGHSH and CDR2 LQKENI. J gave up 5 bases and V 3 bases, and 7 bases lay outside the gene matches. This CDR3 is 15 amino acids long. The DNA of the CDR3 is TGTGCCAGCTCACCTCAGGGGGGCAGGGATCAGCCCCAGCATTTT. This codes for CASSPQGGRDQPQHF.

This clone was counted a few times. V is TRBV4-3 and J is TRBJ1-2; tentative D call: TRBD1 (5 bases). Between the trimmed V and J ends, which lost 4 bases and 5 bases, there was a span of 14 bases. This CDR3 comprises 14 residues. From germline, CDR1 is LGHNA and CDR2 YSLEER. In DNA, the CDR3 is TGCGCCAGCAGCCCGGATGATGGGGGATATGGCTACACCTTC. Encoded protein: CASSPDDGGYGYTF.

The genes are TRBV6-5 and TRBJ1-3; no definite D call. The CDR3 consists of 13 residues. The germline V gene encodes CDR1 MNHEY and CDR2 SVGAGI. Trimming took 8 bases from V and 0 from J, leaving 8 bases between them. The CDR3 DNA reads as TGTGCCAGCGTGGGAGGCTCTGGAAACACCATATATTTT. Translation gives CASVGGSGNTIYF.

The rearrangement joins TRBV10-3 to TRBJ1-5, with D possibly being TRBD1 (5 bases). The CDR3 totals 13 residues. The V gene's germline CDR1 is ENHRY and CDR2 SYGVKD. Trimming cost V 0 bases and J 7 bases, with 7 bases left between them. For the CDR3, the DNA is TGTGCCATCAGTGAGTCTTGGGGCCAGCCCCAGCATTTT. This codes for CAISESWGQPQHF.

V usage is TRBV7-2 and J usage is TRBJ2-7; 7 positions match TRBD2. The CDR3 spans 13 residues. CDR1 and CDR2 (germline): SGHTA, FQGNSA. V shed 5 bases, J shed 6 bases, and the junction held 7 bases outside the gene matches. The CDR3: CASSPFPGGEQYF. The CDR3 DNA follows: TGTGCCAGCAGCCCGTTCCCGGGGGGCGAGCAGTACTTC.

This clone was picked up a small number of times. This chain uses TRBV7-2 with TRBJ1-1; D gene ambiguous. CDR1 is SGHTA, CDR2 FQGNSA, per germline. CDR3 length equals 13 residues. The ends were cut back, 2 bases at V and 5 bases at J, with 9 bases in the middle. The CDR3 region has the DNA TGTGCCAGCAGCTTAATGAGTGAGACTGAAGCTTTCTTT. The encoded protein is CASSLMSETEAFF.

This clone was observed once. The chain carries TRBV30 and TRBJ2-1; 7 bases fit TRBD2. This CDR3 has 15 residues. The V and J ends lost 6 bases and 7 bases, in that order; junction bases with no gene match: 15. CDR1 and CDR2 (germline): GTSNPN, SVGIG (reference sequence). CDR3 protein: CACQWWEGPNNEQFF. CDR3 bases: TGTGCCTGCCAATGGTGGGAGGGTCCAAATAATGAGCAGTTCTTC. Drawing the rest from reference TRBV30 and TRBJ2-1, the complete variable domain is SQTIHQWPATLVQPVGSPLSLECTVEGTSNPNLYWYRQAAGRGLQLLFYSVGIGQISSEVPQNLSASRPQDRQFILSSKKLLLSDSGFYLCACQWWEGPNNEQFFGPGTRLTVL.

On this clone: Other DNA sequences within the sample encode an identical CDR3. V is TRBV28 and J is TRBJ2-3; D is unresolved. Looked up from germline, CDR1 is MDHEN and CDR2 is SYDVKM. V was shortened by 6 bases and J by 3 bases, with 4 bases between the two germline ends. The CDR3 has 11 residues. Written as DNA, the CDR3 is TGTGCCAGCAGGCAAACAGATACGCAGTATTTT. This encodes CASRQTDTQYF.

The sample holds a few counts of this clone. This sequence joins TRBV30 and TRBJ1-1; unclear D gene. CDR3 length: 13 amino acids. The V end was cut by 3 bases, the J end by 4 bases, with 12 bases between. From germline, CDR1 is GTSNPN and CDR2 SVGIG (reference sequence). In DNA, the CDR3 is TGTGCCTGGAGCCTCCCAGGAGCCACTGAAGCTTTCTTT. It yields the protein CAWSLPGATEAFF.

The CDR3 DNA reads as TGTGCCAGCACCCCAACAGGGTTAGCCAAAAACATTCAGTACTTC. This codes for CASTPTGLAKNIQYF. The J gene is TRBJ2-4, the V gene TRBV28, with a tentative D call TRBD1 (6 bases). The CDR3 has 15 residues. Germline values: CDR1 MDHEN, CDR2 SYDVKM. Trimming stripped 7 bases from V and 0 bases from J, with 13 bases between.

V gene TRBV9 combines with J gene TRBJ2-4; 8 nucleotides line up with TRBD2. V was pared by 3 bases and J by 6 bases, with 11 bases of the junction left unmatched. The germline CDR1 and CDR2 sequences are SGDLS and YYNGEE. The CDR3 extends over 16 amino acids. CDR3 sequence (DNA): TGTGCCAGCAGCGCCCTCGGGGGGGGCGGGCCAAACATTCAGTACTTC. It yields the protein CASSALGGGGPNIQYF.

This clone was counted a few times. This chain connects TRBV14 to TRBJ1-1; D remains unclear. The ends were cut back, 1 base at V and 1 base at J, with 10 bases in the middle. The CDR3 is 15 amino acids. Germline V CDR1 and CDR2: SGHDN, FVKESK. The CDR3 is CASSQGYARNTEAFF. Here the CDR3 DNA reads TGTGCCAGCAGCCAAGGTTACGCGAGGAACACTGAAGCTTTCTTT.